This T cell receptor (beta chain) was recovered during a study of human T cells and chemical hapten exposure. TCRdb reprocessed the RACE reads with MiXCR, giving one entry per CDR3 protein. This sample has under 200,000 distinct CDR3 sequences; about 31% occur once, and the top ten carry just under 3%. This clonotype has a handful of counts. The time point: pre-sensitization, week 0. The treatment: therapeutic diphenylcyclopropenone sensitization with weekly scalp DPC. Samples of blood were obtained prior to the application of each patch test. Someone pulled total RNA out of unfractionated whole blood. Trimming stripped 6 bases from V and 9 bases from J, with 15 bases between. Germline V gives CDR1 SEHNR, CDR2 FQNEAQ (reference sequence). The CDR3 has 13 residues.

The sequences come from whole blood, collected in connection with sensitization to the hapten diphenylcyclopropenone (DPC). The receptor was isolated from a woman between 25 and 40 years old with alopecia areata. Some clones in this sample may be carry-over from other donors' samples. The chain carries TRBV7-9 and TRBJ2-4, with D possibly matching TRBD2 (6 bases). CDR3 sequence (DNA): TGTGCCAGCAGAGAGGGACTCCAGGGCATTCAGTACTTC. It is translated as CASREGLQGIQYF.